A single sample is the source of the 29 T cell receptor beta chains below, sequenced in a study of CXCR3-negative and CXCR3-positive naive CD8 T cells. The method, 5' RACE with UMI labels, was used to prepare the TRB cDNA libraries. No DNA is given; TCRdb re-called the 5' RACE reads and lists each CDR3 protein once. The table counts 75,000 or so distinct CDR3 sequences; 1.6% lies in the top ten. The sample taken for sequencing was naive CXCR3- CD8+ T cells from blood. Subset denoted: CD45RO-CCR7+CD27+CD95- naive CD8+ T cells lacking CXCR3 (TNR3-). Receptors were obtained from a human donor in good health. Some clones in this sample may be carry-over from other donors' samples.

The chain employs TRBV29-1 and TRBJ2-2. The CDR3 contains 13 residues. CDR1 and CDR2 from the germline V gene are SQVTM and ANQGSEA. Here the CDR3 reads CSVGLKNTGELFF.

The V gene is TRBV12-3 or TRBV12-4, the J gene TRBJ2-3. CDR3 length equals 13 residues. The CDR3 protein is CASSLAVTDTQYF.

This chain uses TRBV4-3 with TRBJ2-7. This CDR3 is 16 amino acids long. From germline, CDR1 is LGHNA and CDR2 YSLEER. The CDR3 sequence: CASSQDRSGWSYEQYF.

V gene TRBV4-1 combines with J gene TRBJ1-1. Per germline, CDR1 MGHRA and CDR2 YSYEKL. This CDR3 contains 14 residues. The CDR3 is CASSHKTEFTEAFF.

The rearrangement joins TRBV28 to TRBJ2-4. This CDR3 comprises 15 residues. The V gene's germline CDR1 is MDHEN and CDR2 SYDVKM. CDR3 region: CASTDDGSAKNIQYF.

CDR3 sequence reads: CASRGLAGYEQYF. V and J are TRBV7-9 and TRBJ2-7; TCRdb's D call, TRBD2, is unchecked because there is no DNA. CDR3 length: 13 residues. Germline CDR1 reads SEHNR; CDR2 reads FQNEAQ (reference sequence).

This rearrangement joins TRBV29-1 to TRBJ1-5. The CDR3 sequence is 14 residues long. From germline, CDR1 is SQVTM and CDR2 ANQGSEA. The CDR3 sequence: CSVEEGYGNQPQHF.

This chain joins TRBV4-3 and TRBJ2-5; TCRdb picks TRBD1, but there is no DNA to check that call. Germline V lookup: CDR1 LGHNA, CDR2 YSLEER. The CDR3 runs 14 residues. This chain's CDR3 is CASSQVGAEETQYF.

The chain employs TRBV4-3 and TRBJ1-4. The CDR3 contains 14 residues. From germline, CDR1 is LGHNA and CDR2 YSLEER. The CDR3: CASSQGSTLEKLFF.

The chain has TRBV30 and TRBJ2-7; TCRdb's D call of TRBD2 is untestable without DNA. Germline V lookup: CDR1 GTSNPN, CDR2 SVGIG (reference sequence). The CDR3 covers 15 residues. The CDR3 sequence: CAWTKSGGLYYEQYF.

The J gene is TRBJ2-5, the V gene TRBV7-3; TCRdb lists TRBD1, though no DNA is available to test this call. Germline V gene data show CDR1 as SGHTA and CDR2 as FQGTGA. This CDR3 contains 14 residues. CDR3 protein: CASSLSQGQETQYF.

The chain links TRBV11-2 to TRBJ2-7; TCRdb picks TRBD1, but there is no DNA to check that call. Germline CDR1 is SGHAT and CDR2 is FQNNGV. The CDR3 totals 15 residues. This chain's CDR3 is CASSLAGTGSYEQYF. The variable domain in full, with the rest retrieved from reference TRBV11-2 and TRBJ2-7, is EAGVAQSPRYKIIEKRQSVAFWCNPISGHATLYWYQQILGQGPKLLIQFQNNGVVDDSQLPKDRFSAERLKGVDSTLKIQPAKLEDSAVYLCASSLAGTGSYEQYFGPGTRLTVT.

This rearrangement joins TRBV10-3 to TRBJ2-4; TCRdb's assignment of TRBD2 cannot be checked, as there is no DNA. Germline V lookup: CDR1 ENHRY, CDR2 SYGVKD. CDR3 size: 15 residues. The chain's CDR3 is CAISESSSGRYIQYF.

J is TRBJ2-1 and V is TRBV5-1; TCRdb indicates TRBD1, and absent DNA this call remains unverified. The CDR3 is made up of 15 amino acids. Germline V CDR1 and CDR2: SGHRS, YFSETQ. The chain's CDR3 is CASSPGDRAYNEQFF.

The chain employs TRBV12-3 or TRBV12-4 and TRBJ2-4; with no DNA, the TCRdb D assignment of TRBD2 cannot be verified. The CDR3 is 15 amino acids. Here the CDR3 reads CASTERTVAKNIQYF.

The chain combines TRBV19 with TRBJ2-7; TCRdb reports TRBD2, a call that lacks DNA to check it against. CDR1 LNHDA and CDR2 SQIVND come from the germline V gene (reference sequence). This CDR3 is built from 14 residues. CDR3 sequence reads: CASSTPALAYEQYF.

The CDR3 loop reads CSAPRLVPGQASF. This chain links TRBV20-1 with TRBJ2-4; TCRdb reports TRBD1, a call that lacks DNA to check it against. CDR3 length: 13 amino acids. Per the germline V gene, CDR1 is DFQATT and CDR2 is SNEGSKA (reference sequence).

The chain is built from TRBV29-1 and TRBJ1-1. From germline, CDR1 is SQVTM and CDR2 ANQGSEA. The CDR3 runs to 11 residues. The CDR3 loop reads CTVQEDTEAFF.

This chain connects TRBV7-9 to TRBJ1-2. This CDR3 region has 14 residues. Germline CDR1 and CDR2: SEHNR and FQNEAQ (reference sequence). The CDR3 sequence: CASSLDPVGYGYTF.

This rearrangement joins TRBV28 to TRBJ2-5; TCRdb calls TRBD1, which cannot be checked without DNA. CDR1 is MDHEN, CDR2 SYDVKM, per germline. This CDR3 comprises 14 residues. The CDR3 loop reads CASRTQASQETQYF.

The CDR3 reads CASSFPNRNTEAFF. This chain joins TRBV7-9 and TRBJ1-1. The germline CDR1 and CDR2 sequences are SEHNR and FQNEAQ (reference sequence). The CDR3 length is 14 residues. Drawing the rest from reference TRBV7-9 and TRBJ1-1, the complete variable domain is DTGVSQNPRHKITKRGQNVTFRCDPISEHNRLYWYRQTLGQGPEFLTYFQNEAQLEKSRLLSDRFSAERPKGSFSTLEIQRTEQGDSAMYLCASSFPNRNTEAFFGQGTRLTVV.

The chain joins TRBV19 to TRBJ2-3; TCRdb gives TRBD1 as the D gene, but with no DNA this cannot be confirmed. Per the germline V gene, CDR1 is LNHDA and CDR2 is SQIVND (reference sequence). The CDR3 contains 15 residues. The CDR3 is CASSIGQGIPDTQYF. The full variable domain, in which reference TRBV19 and TRBJ2-3 provide the parts outside the CDR3, is DGGITQSPKYLFRKEGQNVTLSCEQNLNHDAMYWYRQDPGQGLRLIYYSQIVNDFQKGDIAEGYSVSREKKESFPLTVTSAQKNPTAFYLCASSIGQGIPDTQYFGPGTRLTVL.

CDR3 in amino acids: CSAGNRDRQIDAYNEQFF. This chain connects TRBV20-1 to TRBJ2-1; the D call of TRBD1 rests on TCRdb alone, since no DNA is present to check it. The CDR3 has 18 residues. From germline, CDR1 is DFQATT and CDR2 SNEGSKA (reference sequence).

The chain has TRBV14 and TRBJ1-2; the D call of TRBD1 rests on TCRdb alone, since no DNA is present to check it. Germline V lookup: CDR1 SGHDN, CDR2 FVKESK. The CDR3 has 18 amino acids. The CDR3: CASSPKKGAGWSVFRYTF. The entire variable domain, with the rest obtained from reference TRBV14 and TRBJ1-2, is as follows: EAGVTQFPSHSVIEKGQTVTLRCDPISGHDNLYWYRRVMGKEIKFLLHFVKESKQDESGMPNNRFLAERTGGTYSTLKVQPAELEDSGVYFCASSPKKGAGWSVFRYTFGSGTRLTVV.

CDR3 sequence reads: CATSGLAGGPGYEQFF. The V gene is TRBV24-1, the J gene TRBJ2-1; absent DNA, TCRdb's TRBD2 call cannot be checked. Germline CDR1 and CDR2: KGHDR and SFDVKD. The CDR3 is 16 amino acids.

This chain connects TRBV7-9 to TRBJ1-1; TCRdb's D gene call, TRBD1, goes unchecked for lack of DNA. The CDR3 has 11 amino acids. Per germline, CDR1 SEHNR and CDR2 FQNEAQ (reference sequence). Here the CDR3 reads CASTPGGRSFF.

V and J are TRBV7-2 and TRBJ2-7; TCRdb proposes TRBD1, but this gene call is untestable without DNA. The CDR3 consists of 13 residues. Per the germline V gene, CDR1 is SGHTA and CDR2 is FQGNSA. The CDR3 loop is CASSPSGSHEQYF.

The V call is TRBV6-5, the J call TRBJ2-1; TCRdb's assignment of TRBD1 cannot be checked, as there is no DNA. This CDR3 region has 15 residues. CDR1 and CDR2 (germline): MNHEY, SVGAGI. The CDR3 loop is CASSSGQPLYNEQFF.

The genes are TRBV23-1 and TRBJ2-7; no DNA is available, so the TRBD1 call from TCRdb remains unchecked. TRBV23-1 is assigned to the ORF class and has an uncertain function. The CDR3 runs 13 residues. CDR3 protein: CASSQLPGNEQYF.